This T cell receptor (beta chain) is from a study of blood T cell repertoires in COVID-19. Study at large: COVID-19 samples from acute and convalescent phases originated in the United States, Italy and Spain. In each case, the material was cDNA or gDNA derived from T cells, B-cell-depleted T cells, or PBMCs.

The CDR3 loop spans 15 amino acids. Trimming left V 3 bases short and J 0 bases short, with 12 bases between. Germline V gives CDR1 LGHDT, CDR2 YNNKEL (reference sequence). Authors' data handling: Amplifying reference gene primers gave estimates of nucleated cell counts. Only in-frame clones appear in the TCRdb table, and some are missing; sequencing was by immunoSEQ multiplex PCR. V and J calls and clone size are those listed in that table; D and trimming were worked out from the DNA. The table shows tens of thousands of clones, with 65% to 90% occurring only once. Sequenced material: peripheral blood. The chain couples TRBV3-1 (or the pseudogene TRBV3-2) to TRBJ2-7; D unresolved. The TCR was taken from a man older than 75 with acute or convalescent COVID-19. This CDR3 reads CASSQGRVSSYEQYF. CDR3 DNA sequence: TGTGCCAGCAGCCAGGGTCGGGTTAGCTCCTACGAGCAGTACTTC.